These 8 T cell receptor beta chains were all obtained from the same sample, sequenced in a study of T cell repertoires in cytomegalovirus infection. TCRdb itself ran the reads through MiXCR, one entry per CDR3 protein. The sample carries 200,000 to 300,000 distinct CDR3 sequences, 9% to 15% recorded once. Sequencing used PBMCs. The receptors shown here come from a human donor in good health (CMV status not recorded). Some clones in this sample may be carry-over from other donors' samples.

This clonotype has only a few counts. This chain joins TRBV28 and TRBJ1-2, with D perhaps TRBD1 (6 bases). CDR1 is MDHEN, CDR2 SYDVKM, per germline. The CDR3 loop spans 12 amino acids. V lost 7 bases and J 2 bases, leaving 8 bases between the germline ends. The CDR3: CASITGNYGYTF. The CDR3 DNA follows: TGTGCCAGCATTACAGGGAACTATGGCTACACCTTC.

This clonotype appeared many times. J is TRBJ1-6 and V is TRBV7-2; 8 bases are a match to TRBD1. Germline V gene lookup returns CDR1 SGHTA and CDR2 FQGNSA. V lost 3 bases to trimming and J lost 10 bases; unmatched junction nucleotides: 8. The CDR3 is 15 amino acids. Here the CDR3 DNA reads TGTGCCAGCAGCTTTTCGACAGGGGAGTACTCACCCCTCCACTTT. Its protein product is CASSFSTGEYSPLHF.

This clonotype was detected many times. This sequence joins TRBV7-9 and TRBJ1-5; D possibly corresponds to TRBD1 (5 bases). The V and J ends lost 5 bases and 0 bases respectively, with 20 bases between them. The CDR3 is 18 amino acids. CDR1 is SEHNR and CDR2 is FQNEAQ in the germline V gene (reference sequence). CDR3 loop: CASSHPMGRPYSNQPQHF. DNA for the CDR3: TGTGCCAGCAGCCACCCAATGGGGCGCCCATATAGCAATCAGCCCCAGCATTTT. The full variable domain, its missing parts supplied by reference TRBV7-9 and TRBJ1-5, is DTGVSQNPRHKITKRGQNVTFRCDPISEHNRLYWYRQTLGQGPEFLTYFQNEAQLEKSRLLSDRFSAERPKGSFSTLEIQRTEQGDSAMYLCASSHPMGRPYSNQPQHFGDGTRLSIL.

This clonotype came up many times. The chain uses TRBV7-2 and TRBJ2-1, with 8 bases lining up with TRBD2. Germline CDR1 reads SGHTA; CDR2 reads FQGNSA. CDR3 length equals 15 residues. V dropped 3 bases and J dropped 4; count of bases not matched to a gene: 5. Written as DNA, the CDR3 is TGTGCCAGCAGCTTCCCCCTAGCGGGTTACAATGAGCAGTTCTTC. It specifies CASSFPLAGYNEQFF.

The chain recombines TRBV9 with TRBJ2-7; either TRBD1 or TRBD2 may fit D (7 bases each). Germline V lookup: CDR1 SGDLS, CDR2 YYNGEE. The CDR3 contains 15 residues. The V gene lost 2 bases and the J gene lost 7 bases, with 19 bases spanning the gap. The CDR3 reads CASSVLQGTTGEQYF. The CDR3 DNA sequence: TGTGCCAGCAGCGTGCTACAGGGGACTACGGGAGAGCAGTACTTC.

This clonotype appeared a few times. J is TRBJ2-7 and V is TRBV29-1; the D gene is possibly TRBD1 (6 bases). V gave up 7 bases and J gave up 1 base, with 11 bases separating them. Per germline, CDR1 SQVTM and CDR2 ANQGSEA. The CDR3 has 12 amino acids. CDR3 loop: CSGYGQSYEQYF. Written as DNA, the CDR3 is TGCAGCGGCTATGGACAGTCCTACGAGCAGTACTTC.

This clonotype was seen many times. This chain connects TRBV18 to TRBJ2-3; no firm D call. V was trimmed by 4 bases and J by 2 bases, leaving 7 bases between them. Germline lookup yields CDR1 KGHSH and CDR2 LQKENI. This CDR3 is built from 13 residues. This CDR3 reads CASSRGDTDTQYF. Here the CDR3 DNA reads TGTGCCAGCTCACGCGGAGACACAGATACGCAGTATTTT.

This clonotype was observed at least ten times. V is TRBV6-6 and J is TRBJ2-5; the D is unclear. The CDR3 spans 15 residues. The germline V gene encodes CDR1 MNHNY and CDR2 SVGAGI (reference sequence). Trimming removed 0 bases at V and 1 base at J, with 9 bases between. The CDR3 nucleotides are TGTGCCAGCAGTTACTCCCTTGACATCCAAGAGACCCAGTACTTC. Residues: CASSYSLDIQETQYF.